A single sample gave rise to the 26 T cell receptor beta chains below, sequenced in a study of cytomegalovirus exposure and HLA in healthy donors. Amplification used 60 Vbeta primers and 13 Jbeta primers. Using immunoSEQ multiplex PCR, the repertoire was profiled, and TCRdb retains in-frame clones only, with some absent. In the table there are some 130,000 clones, 75% to 90% of which are singletons. Sequencing used PBMCs. The receptor source for this set is a young woman in good health and CMV-seropositive.

The V and J genes are TRBV19 and TRBJ1-1, with no clear D. This CDR3 comprises 14 residues. CDR1 and CDR2 from the germline V gene are LNHDA and SQIVND (reference sequence). V was clipped by 3 bases and J by 4 bases, with 12 bases between them. CDR3 DNA sequence: TGTGCCAGTAGTATTAACTCGGGGATCACTGAAGCTTTCTTT. Translating it yields CASSINSGITEAFF.

V usage is TRBV6-5 and J usage is TRBJ2-5; 10 nucleotides match TRBD1. The V segment lost 6 bases and the J segment 4 bases; nucleotides outside the gene matches: 2. CDR3 length: 13 residues. Germline V gives CDR1 MNHEY, CDR2 SVGAGI. The CDR3 DNA reads TGTGCCAGCAGCCGGGACAGGGGAGAGACCCAGTACTTC. It specifies CASSRDRGETQYF.

The DNA of the CDR3 is TGCGCCAGCAGCGTACCGGGACAGGGAAGCGACACCATATATTTT. This gives the protein CASSVPGQGSDTIYF. The J gene is TRBJ1-3, the V gene TRBV23-1; 9 nucleotides agree with TRBD1. TRBV23-1 is filed as an ORF, its function uncertain. The CDR3 is made up of 15 amino acids. V gave up 6 bases and J gave up 8 bases; unmatched junction bases: 11.

The V gene is TRBV9, the J gene TRBJ1-5, with D perhaps TRBD1 (5 bases). This CDR3 region has 13 residues. V lost 0 bases and J 6 bases, leaving 7 bases between the germline ends. Germline CDR1 and CDR2: SGDLS and YYNGEE. The DNA for the CDR3 is TGTGCCAGCAGCGTAGGGGGGGTTCAGCCCCAGCATTTT. This gives the protein CASSVGGVQPQHF.

The CDR3 region has the DNA TGCAGACTACAGGGGGTGAGTGGCTACACCTTC. Translated: CRLQGVSGYTF. V usage is TRBV20-1 and J usage is TRBJ1-2; TRBD1 matches at 8 bases. Germline CDR1 and CDR2: DFQATT and SNEGSKA (reference sequence). This CDR3 region has 11 residues.

The V call is TRBV27, the J call TRBJ2-7, with TRBD1 matching 8 bases. Germline V gene data show CDR1 as MNHEY and CDR2 as SMNVEV (reference sequence). The J segment lost 0 bases and the V segment lost 6 bases, leaving 4 bases of the junction unmatched. The CDR3 loop spans 14 amino acids. CDR3 DNA sequence: TGTGCCAGCAGCGACAGGGGTGTCTCCTACGAGCAGTACTTC. Translation: CASSDRGVSYEQYF.

This chain joins TRBV9 and TRBJ1-1, with 9 bases identical to TRBD1. This CDR3 comprises 14 residues. Germline V gene data show CDR1 as SGDLS and CDR2 as YYNGEE. After removal of 2 bases from V and 5 bases from J, the junction contained 4 bases not matched to a gene. This CDR3 reads CASSVRQGGTEAFF. As DNA, the CDR3 is TGTGCCAGCAGCGTCCGACAGGGGGGAACTGAAGCTTTCTTT.

V and J are TRBV10-1 and TRBJ1-5; TRBD1 is a possible D gene (5 bases). The germline V gene has CDR1 WNHNN and CDR2 SYGVQD (reference sequence). The CDR3 has 13 residues. V gave up 1 base and J gave up 7 bases, with 8 bases separating them. This CDR3 is CASSEFPGQPQHF. Here the CDR3 DNA reads TGCGCCAGCAGTGAGTTCCCAGGGCAGCCCCAGCATTTT.

This clone has only one observation. The V and J genes are TRBV18 and TRBJ1-3, with TRBD1 as a possible D gene (6 bases). Trimming cost V 1 base and J 4 bases, with 14 bases left between them. CDR1 and CDR2 (germline): KGHSH, LQKENI. This CDR3 contains 16 residues. CDR3 sequence reads: CASSPLPGRGGNTIYF. Written as DNA, the CDR3 is TGTGCCAGCTCACCACTCCCTGGAAGGGGGGGAAACACCATATATTTT.

The gene calls are TRBV5-1 and TRBJ1-3; the D is unclear. Germline CDR1 reads SGHRS; CDR2 reads YFSETQ. CDR3 length: 16 residues. V was clipped by 0 bases and J by 0 bases, with 10 bases between them. CDR3 region: CASSLDHRSSGNTIYF. The CDR3 nucleotides read TGCGCCAGCAGCTTGGATCACCGGAGCTCTGGAAACACCATATATTTT. The full variable domain, its missing parts supplied by reference TRBV5-1 and TRBJ1-3, is KAGVTQTPRYLIKTRGQQVTLSCSPISGHRSVSWYQQTPGQGLQFLFEYFSETQRNKGNFPGRFSGRQFSNSRSEMNVSTLELGDSALYLCASSLDHRSSGNTIYFGEGSWLTVV.

This chain's CDR3 is CASSSPGTTSGANVLTF. DNA for the CDR3: TGTGCCAGCAGCTCTCCTGGGACAACCTCTGGGGCCAACGTCCTGACTTTC. The V call is TRBV7-3, the J call TRBJ2-6; D might be TRBD1 (6 bases). Trimming took off 4 bases at V and 0 bases at J, with 13 bases between the two ends. The CDR3 runs to 17 residues. Germline V lookup: CDR1 SGHTA, CDR2 FQGTGA.

The chain's CDR3 is CASSLDIRNTEAFF. For the CDR3, the DNA is TGCGCCAGCAGCCTTGACATACGGAACACTGAAGCTTTCTTT. The chain couples TRBV5-1 to TRBJ1-1; D gene ambiguous. Looked up from germline, CDR1 is SGHRS and CDR2 is YFSETQ. The CDR3 spans 14 residues. Trimming cost V 4 bases and J 1 base, with 11 bases left between them.

This chain links TRBV5-1 with TRBJ1-2; perhaps TRBD1 as D (6 bases). Germline values: CDR1 SGHRS, CDR2 YFSETQ. This CDR3 spans 14 amino acids. V lost 0 bases and J lost 8, with 14 bases in between. In nucleotides, the CDR3 is TGCGCCAGCAGCTTGGGGGACACTGCTCGAGGCTACACCTTC. This encodes CASSLGDTARGYTF.

This rearrangement joins TRBV9 to TRBJ2-7, with unresolved D. This CDR3 contains 13 residues. The germline CDR1 and CDR2 sequences are SGDLS and YYNGEE. V dropped 2 bases and J dropped 0 bases, with 6 bases sitting between them. CDR3 coding DNA: TGTGCCAGCAGCGTCACCAGCTCCTACGAGCAGTACTTC. The encoded protein is CASSVTSSYEQYF.

A single count supports this clone. The chain has TRBV6-1 and TRBJ2-7; tentative D call: TRBD1 (5 bases). Trimming left V 1 base short and J 6 bases short, with 13 bases between. The CDR3 extends over 14 amino acids. Germline V lookup: CDR1 MNHNS, CDR2 SASEGT. In nucleotides, the CDR3 is TGTGCCAGCAGTGAAGGATTGGGGCTCGTCGAGCAGTACTTC. Translating gives CASSEGLGLVEQYF.

The chain recombines TRBV6-6 with TRBJ2-7; D is uncertain. Germline CDR1 and CDR2: MNHNY and SVGAGI (reference sequence). The CDR3 spans 13 residues. V lost 10 bases to trimming and J lost 4 bases, with 17 bases between them. The CDR3 DNA is TGTGCCACCCACCCGGCGACGAGGTACGAGCAGTACTTC. It encodes CATHPATRYEQYF.

This clone was seen only a few times. The chain carries TRBV2 and TRBJ2-5, with 7 positions matching TRBD2. CDR3 size: 14 residues. The germline V gene has CDR1 SNHLY and CDR2 FYNNEI. Trimming cost V 6 bases and J 2 bases; bases outside gene matches: 6. CDR3 nucleotides: TGTGCCAGCAGGGTGGGTAGCGGGCAAGAGACCCAGTACTTC. The encoded protein is CASRVGSGQETQYF.

V and J are TRBV4-1 and TRBJ2-3; 9 bases agree with TRBD2. Losses at the gene ends were 4 bases for V and 2 bases for J; bases not matched to a gene: 4. Germline loops: CDR1 MGHRA, CDR2 YSYEKL. The CDR3 runs 15 residues. For the CDR3, the DNA is TGCGCCAGCAGCCGAGGGACTAGCAACACAGATACGCAGTATTTT. Protein: CASSRGTSNTDTQYF.

CDR3 bases: TGTGCCAGCAGCGAGACAGGGGGCGTCGAGCAGTACTTC. It codes for CASSETGGVEQYF. This sequence joins TRBV6-1 and TRBJ2-7, with 10 bases that match TRBD1. V was clipped by 6 bases and J by 6 bases; unmatched bases: 5. CDR3 length: 13 residues. Germline V gene sequence: CDR1 MNHNS, CDR2 SASEGT.

The chain is built from TRBV19 and TRBJ1-1; the D is unclear. V was trimmed by 7 bases and J by 3 bases, leaving 12 bases between them. Germline lookup yields CDR1 LNHDA and CDR2 SQIVND (reference sequence). This CDR3 spans 13 amino acids. The CDR3 reads CASKAQQHTEAFF. The CDR3 nucleotides read TGTGCCAGTAAAGCCCAACAGCACACTGAAGCTTTCTTT.

V gene TRBV28 combines with J gene TRBJ2-7; 9 bases map to TRBD2. Germline V gives CDR1 MDHEN, CDR2 SYDVKM. V was clipped by 4 bases and J by 2 bases; unmatched bases: 15. There are 18 residues in the CDR3. CDR3 amino acids: CASSWDLYGGGAAYEQYF. The CDR3 region has the DNA TGTGCCAGCAGTTGGGACCTGTATGGCGGGGGGGCCGCCTACGAGCAGTACTTC.

This sequence joins TRBV15 and TRBJ1-2, with D possibly being TRBD1 (5 bases). In germline, CDR1 is LNHNV, CDR2 YYDKDF (reference sequence). CDR3 length: 15 residues. Trimming took off 0 bases at V and 6 bases at J, with 14 bases between the two ends. CDR3 in amino acids: CATSRDLVGGDGYTF. The CDR3, as DNA: TGTGCCACCAGCAGAGATCTGGTAGGAGGGGATGGCTACACCTTC.

The V call is TRBV7-3, the J call TRBJ2-1; TRBD1 matches at 9 bases. The length of the CDR3 is 15 residues. V shed 4 bases and J 9 bases; nucleotides not matched to a gene: 10. Looked up from germline, CDR1 is SGHTA and CDR2 is FQGTGA. The CDR3 DNA reads TGTGCCAGCAGCTCCCTGGGACAGGGTGGGGGTGAGCAGTTCTTC. Translated: CASSSLGQGGGEQFF.

This rearrangement joins TRBV13 to TRBJ2-5, with 8 bases identical to TRBD1. Losses at the gene ends were 5 bases for V and 4 bases for J; bases not matched to a gene: 0. From germline, CDR1 is PRHDT and CDR2 FYEKMQ (reference sequence). This CDR3 contains 12 residues. The CDR3 is CASSGQGETQYF. As DNA, the CDR3 is TGTGCCAGCAGCGGACAGGGAGAGACCCAGTACTTC.

J is TRBJ2-7 and V is TRBV15; the match to TRBD1 covers 11 bases. J gave up 3 bases and V 3 bases, and 7 bases lay outside the gene matches. This CDR3 comprises 16 residues. Germline V lookup: CDR1 LNHNV, CDR2 YYDKDF (reference sequence). CDR3 region: CATSSELGTGGYEQYF. Written as DNA, the CDR3 is TGTGCCACCAGCAGTGAACTCGGGACAGGGGGCTACGAGCAGTACTTC.

The sample holds one count of this clone. The genes are TRBV28 and TRBJ2-7; a possible D gene is TRBD2 (6 bases). Germline lookup yields CDR1 MDHEN and CDR2 SYDVKM. V shed 8 bases and J shed 1 base, with 21 bases lying between them. CDR3 length equals 16 residues. The CDR3 region is CASFGVGGFESYEQYF. For the CDR3, the DNA is TGTGCCAGCTTCGGGGTCGGGGGTTTCGAATCCTACGAGCAGTACTTC.